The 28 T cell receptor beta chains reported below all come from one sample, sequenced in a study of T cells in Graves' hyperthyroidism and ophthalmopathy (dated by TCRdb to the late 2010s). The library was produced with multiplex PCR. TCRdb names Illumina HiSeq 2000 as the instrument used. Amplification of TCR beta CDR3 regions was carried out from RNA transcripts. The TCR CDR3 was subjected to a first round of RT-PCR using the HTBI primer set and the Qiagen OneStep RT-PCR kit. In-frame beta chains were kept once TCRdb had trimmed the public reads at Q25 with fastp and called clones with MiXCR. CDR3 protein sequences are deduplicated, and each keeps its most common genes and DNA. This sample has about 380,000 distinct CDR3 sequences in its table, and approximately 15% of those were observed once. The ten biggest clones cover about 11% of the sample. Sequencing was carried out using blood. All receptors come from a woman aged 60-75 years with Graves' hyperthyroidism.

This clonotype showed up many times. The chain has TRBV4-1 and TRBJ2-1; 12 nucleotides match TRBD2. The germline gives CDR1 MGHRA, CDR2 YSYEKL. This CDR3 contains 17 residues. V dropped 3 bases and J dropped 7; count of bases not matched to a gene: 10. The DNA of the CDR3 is TGCGCCAGCAGCCAGGTCTCACTAGCGGGAGGACGGAATGAGCAGTTCTTC. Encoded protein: CASSQVSLAGGRNEQFF.

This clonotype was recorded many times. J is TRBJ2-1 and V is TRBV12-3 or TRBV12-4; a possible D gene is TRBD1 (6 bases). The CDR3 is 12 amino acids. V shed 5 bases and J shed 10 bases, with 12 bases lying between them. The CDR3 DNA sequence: TGTGCCAGCAGTCCTTCACAGGGAGAGCAGTTCTTC. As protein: CASSPSQGEQFF.

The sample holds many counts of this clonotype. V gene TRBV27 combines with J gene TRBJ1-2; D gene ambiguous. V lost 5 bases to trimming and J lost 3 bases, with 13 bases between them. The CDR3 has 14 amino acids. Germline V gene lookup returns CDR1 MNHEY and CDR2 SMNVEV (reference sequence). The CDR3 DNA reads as TGTGCCAGCAGTGCCGCAGGAGAATACTATGGCTACACCTTC. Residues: CASSAAGEYYGYTF.

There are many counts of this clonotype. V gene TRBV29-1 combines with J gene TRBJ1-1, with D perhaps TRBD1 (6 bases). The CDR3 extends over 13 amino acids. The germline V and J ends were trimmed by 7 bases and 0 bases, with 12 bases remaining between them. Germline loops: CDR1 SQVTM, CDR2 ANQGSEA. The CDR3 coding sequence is TGCAGCGGAGGACAGTTAATGAACACTGAAGCTTTCTTT. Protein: CSGGQLMNTEAFF. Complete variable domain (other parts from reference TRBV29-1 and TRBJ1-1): SAVISQKPSRDICQRGTSLTIQCQVDSQVTMMFWYRQQPGQSLTLIATANQGSEATYESGFVIDKFPISRPNLTFSTLTVSNMSPEDSSIYLCSGGQLMNTEAFFGQGTRLTVV.

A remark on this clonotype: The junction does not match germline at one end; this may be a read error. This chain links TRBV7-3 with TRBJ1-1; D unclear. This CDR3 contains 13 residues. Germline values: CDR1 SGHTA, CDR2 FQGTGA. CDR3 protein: CASSCRKGTEAFF. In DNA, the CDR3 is TGTGCCAGCAGCTGCCGAAAGGGCACTGAAGCTTTCTTC.

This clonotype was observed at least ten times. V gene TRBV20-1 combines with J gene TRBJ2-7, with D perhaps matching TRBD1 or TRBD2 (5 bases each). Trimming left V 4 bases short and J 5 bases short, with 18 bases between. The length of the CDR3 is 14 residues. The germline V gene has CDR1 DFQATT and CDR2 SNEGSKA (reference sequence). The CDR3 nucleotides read TGCAGTGCTATGCCCTTATCGGGGCAAAACGAGCAGTACTTC. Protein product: CSAMPLSGQNEQYF.

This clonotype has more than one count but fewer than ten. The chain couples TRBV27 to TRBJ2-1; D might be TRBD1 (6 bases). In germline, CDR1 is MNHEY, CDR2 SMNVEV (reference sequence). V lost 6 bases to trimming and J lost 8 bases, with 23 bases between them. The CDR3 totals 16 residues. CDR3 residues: CASSPRQALRAYEQFF. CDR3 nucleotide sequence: TGTGCCAGCAGCCCGCGACAGGCCCTGCGGGCGTATGAGCAGTTCTTC.

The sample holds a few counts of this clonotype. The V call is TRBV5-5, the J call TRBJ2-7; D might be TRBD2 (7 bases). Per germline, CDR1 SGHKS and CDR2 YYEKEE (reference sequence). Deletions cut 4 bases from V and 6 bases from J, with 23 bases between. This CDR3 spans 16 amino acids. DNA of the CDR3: TGTGCCAGCAGCCTTGAGGTGGGGGGGCGATCGTTCGAGCAGTACTTC. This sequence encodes CASSLEVGGRSFEQYF.

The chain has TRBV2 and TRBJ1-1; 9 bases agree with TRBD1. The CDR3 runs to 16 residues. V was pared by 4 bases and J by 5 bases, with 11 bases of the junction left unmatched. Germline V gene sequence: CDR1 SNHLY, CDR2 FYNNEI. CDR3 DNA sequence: TGTGCCAGCAGTGTGTCGGGGGGACAGGGTAAAACTGAAGCTTTCTTT. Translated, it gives CASSVSGGQGKTEAFF.

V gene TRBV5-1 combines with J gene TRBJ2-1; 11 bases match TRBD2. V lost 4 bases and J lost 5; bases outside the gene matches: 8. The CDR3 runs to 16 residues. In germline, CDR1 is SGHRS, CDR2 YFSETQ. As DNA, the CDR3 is TGCGCCAGCAGCCCTCAGGGACTAGCGGCAAACAATGAGCAGTTCTTC. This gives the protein CASSPQGLAANNEQFF. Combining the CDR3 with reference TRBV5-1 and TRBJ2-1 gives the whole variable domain KAGVTQTPRYLIKTRGQQVTLSCSPISGHRSVSWYQQTPGQGLQFLFEYFSETQRNKGNFPGRFSGRQFSNSRSEMNVSTLELGDSALYLCASSPQGLAANNEQFFGPGTRLTVL.

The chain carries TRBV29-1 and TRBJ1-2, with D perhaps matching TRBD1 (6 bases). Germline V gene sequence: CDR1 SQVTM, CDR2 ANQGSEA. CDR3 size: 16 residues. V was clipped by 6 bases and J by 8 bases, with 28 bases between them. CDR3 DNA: TGCAGCGTCCCCACCGGGACATCTACTAAATTCTACGGCTACACCTTC. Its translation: CSVPTGTSTKFYGYTF.

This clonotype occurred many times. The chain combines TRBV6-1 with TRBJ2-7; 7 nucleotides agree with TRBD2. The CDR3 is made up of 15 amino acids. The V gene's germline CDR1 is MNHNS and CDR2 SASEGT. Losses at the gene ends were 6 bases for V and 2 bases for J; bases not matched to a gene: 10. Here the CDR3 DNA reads TGTGCCAGCAGCCACCCCGGGGGGAACACCTACGAGCAGTACTTC. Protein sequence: CASSHPGGNTYEQYF.

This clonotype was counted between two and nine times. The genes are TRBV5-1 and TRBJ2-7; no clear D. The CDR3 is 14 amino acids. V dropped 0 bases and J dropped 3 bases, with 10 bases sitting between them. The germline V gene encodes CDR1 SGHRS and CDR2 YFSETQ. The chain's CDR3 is CASSLATALYEQYF. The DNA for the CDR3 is TGCGCCAGCAGCTTGGCAACGGCACTCTACGAGCAGTACTTC.

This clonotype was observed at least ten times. The CDR3 nucleotides are TGTGCCAGCAGTCCATTAGCCAGAAGGATCTACAATGAGCAGTTCTTC. Residues: CASSPLARRIYNEQFF. The genes are TRBV27 and TRBJ2-1; D gene unclear. CDR3 length: 16 amino acids. Looked up from germline, CDR1 is MNHEY and CDR2 is SMNVEV (reference sequence). The ends were cut back, 5 bases at V and 3 bases at J, with 17 bases in the middle.

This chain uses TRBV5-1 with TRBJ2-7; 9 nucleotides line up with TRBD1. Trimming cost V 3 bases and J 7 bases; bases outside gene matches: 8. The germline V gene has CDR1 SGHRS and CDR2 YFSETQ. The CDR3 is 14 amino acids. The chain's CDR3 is CASSSRDRALEQYF. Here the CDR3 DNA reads TGCGCCAGCAGCTCCCGGGACAGGGCCCTGGAGCAGTACTTC.

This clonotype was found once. DNA for the CDR3: TGTGCCAGCAGCGGGACAGGGGGTAAGAATGAGCAGTTCTTC. This sequence encodes CASSGTGGKNEQFF. This chain joins TRBV12-3 or TRBV12-4 and TRBJ2-1; 11 bases agree with TRBD1. V lost 6 bases to trimming and J lost 7 bases; unmatched junction nucleotides: 5. CDR3 size: 14 residues.

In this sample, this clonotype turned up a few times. The CDR3 sequence is CASSPGFGNNEKLFF. In DNA, the CDR3 is TGCGCCAGCAGCCCGGGATTCGGAAATAATGAAAAACTGTTTTTT. This chain connects TRBV5-1 to TRBJ1-4; D uncertain. V lost 4 bases and J 4 bases, leaving 14 bases between the germline ends. The CDR3 spans 15 residues. Looked up from germline, CDR1 is SGHRS and CDR2 is YFSETQ.

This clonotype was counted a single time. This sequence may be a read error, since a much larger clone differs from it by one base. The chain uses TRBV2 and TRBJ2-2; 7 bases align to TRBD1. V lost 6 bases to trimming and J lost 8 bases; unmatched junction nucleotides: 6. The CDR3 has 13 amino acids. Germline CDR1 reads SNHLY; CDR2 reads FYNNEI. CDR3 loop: CASSSRGQGELFF. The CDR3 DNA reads TGTGCCAGCAGCTCAAGGGGGCAGGGGGAGCTGTTTTTT.

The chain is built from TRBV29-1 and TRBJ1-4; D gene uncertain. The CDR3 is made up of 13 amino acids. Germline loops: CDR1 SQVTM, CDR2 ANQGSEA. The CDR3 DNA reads TGCAGTGCCAAGGGAAGGGCGGCTGAAAAACTGTTTTTT. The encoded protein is CSAKGRAAEKLFF.

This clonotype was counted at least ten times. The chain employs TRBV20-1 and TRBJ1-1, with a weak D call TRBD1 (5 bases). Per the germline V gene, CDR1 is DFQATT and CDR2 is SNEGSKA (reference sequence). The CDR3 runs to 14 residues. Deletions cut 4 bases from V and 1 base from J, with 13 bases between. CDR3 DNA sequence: TGCAGTGCTATGAGGGACTCCTCGAACACTGAAGCTTTCTTT. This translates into CSAMRDSSNTEAFF.

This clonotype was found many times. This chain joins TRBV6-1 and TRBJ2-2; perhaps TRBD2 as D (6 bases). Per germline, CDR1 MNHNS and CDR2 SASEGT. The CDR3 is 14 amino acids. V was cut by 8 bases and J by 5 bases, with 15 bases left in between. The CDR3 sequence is CASGEQAGTGELFF. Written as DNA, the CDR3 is TGTGCCAGCGGAGAGCAGGCGGGAACCGGGGAGCTGTTTTTT.

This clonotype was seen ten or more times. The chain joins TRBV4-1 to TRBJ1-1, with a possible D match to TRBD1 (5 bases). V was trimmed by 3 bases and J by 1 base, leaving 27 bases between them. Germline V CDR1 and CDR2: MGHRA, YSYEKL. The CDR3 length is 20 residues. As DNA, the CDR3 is TGCGCCAGCAGCCACGCCGTTAGTAGGAGGGGTGGGTCGAGGAACACTGAAGCTTTCTTT. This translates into CASSHAVSRRGGSRNTEAFF.

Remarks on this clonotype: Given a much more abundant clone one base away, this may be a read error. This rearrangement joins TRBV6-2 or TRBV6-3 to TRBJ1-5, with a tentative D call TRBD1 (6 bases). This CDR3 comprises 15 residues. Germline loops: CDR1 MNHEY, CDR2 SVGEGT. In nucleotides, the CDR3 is TGTGCCAGCACCCCGGGGGGCTATAGCAATCAGTCCCAGCATTTT. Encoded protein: CASTPGGYSNQSQHF.

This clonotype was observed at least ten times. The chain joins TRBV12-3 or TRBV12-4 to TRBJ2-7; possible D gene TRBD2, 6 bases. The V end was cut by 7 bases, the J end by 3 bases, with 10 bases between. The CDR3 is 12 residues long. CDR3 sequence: CASTRDFYEQYF. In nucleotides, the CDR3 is TGTGCCAGCACACGGGACTTCTACGAGCAGTACTTC.

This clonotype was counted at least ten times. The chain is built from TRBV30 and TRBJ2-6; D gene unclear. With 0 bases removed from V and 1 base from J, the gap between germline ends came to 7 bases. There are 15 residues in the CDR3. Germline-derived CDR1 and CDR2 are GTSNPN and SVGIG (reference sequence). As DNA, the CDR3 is TGTGCCTGGAGTGTACTTCGGTCTGGGGCCAACGTCCTGACTTTC. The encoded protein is CAWSVLRSGANVLTF.

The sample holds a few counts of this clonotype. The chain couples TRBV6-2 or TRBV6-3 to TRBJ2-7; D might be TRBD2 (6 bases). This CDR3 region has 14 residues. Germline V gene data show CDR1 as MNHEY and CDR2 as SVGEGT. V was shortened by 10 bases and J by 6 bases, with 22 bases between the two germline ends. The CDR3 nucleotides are TGTGCCACCAGACCCTCTCTTACAGCGGGCGAGCAGTACTTC. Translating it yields CATRPSLTAGEQYF.

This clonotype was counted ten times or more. The CDR3 coding sequence is TGTGCCAGCAGCCAAGAATCGGGGCTTGTCGCTTTCTTT. Encoded protein: CASSQESGLVAFF. V and J are TRBV7-9 and TRBJ1-1, with a weak D call TRBD1 (5 bases). Trimming removed 5 bases at V and 11 bases at J, with 18 bases between. The CDR3 is 13 residues long. Germline V gene lookup returns CDR1 SEHNR and CDR2 FQNEAQ (reference sequence).

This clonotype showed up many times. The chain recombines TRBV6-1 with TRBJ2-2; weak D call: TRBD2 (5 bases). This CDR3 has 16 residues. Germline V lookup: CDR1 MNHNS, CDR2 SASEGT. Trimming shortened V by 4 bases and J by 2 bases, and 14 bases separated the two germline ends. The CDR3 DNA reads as TGTGCCAGCAGTGGATCGGAAGCGGATAACACCGGGGAGCTGTTTTTT. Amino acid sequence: CASSGSEADNTGELFF.